The T cell receptor (beta chain) described here comes from a study of identical twins. The germline V gene encodes CDR1 WSHSY and CDR2 SAAADI. The CDR3 contains 14 residues. Trimming pared 3 bases from V and 3 bases from J, leaving 10 bases between. Template switching created a universal primer site, and the cDNA included unique molecular identifiers. TCRdb used MiXCR to reprocess the 5' RACE reads, holding one entry per CDR3 protein. The sample yields about 340,000 distinct CDR3 sequences, 9% to 15% seen once. Worth noting for this clonotype: The antigen is not known.

Study-wide findings and caveats: Analyses of zero insertions could be partly confounded by invariant MAIT and iNKT cells.

These data also featured in a second study, about yellow fever vaccine responses in identical twins.

Sequencing was performed on CD8+ T cells sorted from blood. The receptor was derived from a woman aged 18-29 years in good health. The V call is TRBV10-2, the J call TRBJ2-3; D perhaps matches TRBD2 (5 bases). In nucleotides, the CDR3 is TGCGCCAGCAGTGATTGGACTTTTACAGATACGCAGTATTTT. It encodes CASSDWTFTDTQYF.